The clone carrying this T cell receptor (beta chain) occurred once. The sample is drawn from a study of T cell changes during pregnancy in multiple sclerosis. From germline, CDR1 is SGHDN and CDR2 FVKESK. V was shortened by 0 bases and J by 4 bases, with 6 bases between the two germline ends. There are 13 residues in the CDR3. This table comes from immunoSEQ multiplex PCR, and its TCRdb copy is limited to in-frame clones, with some not included. The sample includes around 77,000 clones, 91% of them seen just once. V and J are TRBV14 and TRBJ1-2; D is unclear. The sequence derives from a female donor in good health, enrolled as a control in a pregnancy study. Specimen: peripheral blood, collected in the third trimester of pregnancy. The chain's CDR3 is CASSQDTPYGYTF. CDR3 nucleotides: TGTGCCAGCAGCCAAGATACTCCCTATGGCTACACCTTC.